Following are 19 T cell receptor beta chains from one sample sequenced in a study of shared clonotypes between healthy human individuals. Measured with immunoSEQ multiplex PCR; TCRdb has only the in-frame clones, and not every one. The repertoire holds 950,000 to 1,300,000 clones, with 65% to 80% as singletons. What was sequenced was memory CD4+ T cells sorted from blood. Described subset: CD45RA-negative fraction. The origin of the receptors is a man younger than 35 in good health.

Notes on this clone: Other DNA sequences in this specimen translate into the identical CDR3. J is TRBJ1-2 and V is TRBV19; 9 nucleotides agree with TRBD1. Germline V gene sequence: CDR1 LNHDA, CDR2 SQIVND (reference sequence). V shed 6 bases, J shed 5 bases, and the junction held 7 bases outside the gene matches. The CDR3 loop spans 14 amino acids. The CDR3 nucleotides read TGTGCCAGTAGCGAACAGGGGGCCGGGTATGGCTACACCTTC. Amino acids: CASSEQGAGYGYTF.

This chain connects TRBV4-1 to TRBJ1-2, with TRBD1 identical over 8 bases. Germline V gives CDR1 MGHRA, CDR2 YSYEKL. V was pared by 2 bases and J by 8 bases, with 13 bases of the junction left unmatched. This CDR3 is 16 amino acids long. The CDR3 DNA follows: TGCGCCAGCAGCCAACCAGGGGGCCTCGCCCCAGGAGGCTACACCTTC. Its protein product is CASSQPGGLAPGGYTF.

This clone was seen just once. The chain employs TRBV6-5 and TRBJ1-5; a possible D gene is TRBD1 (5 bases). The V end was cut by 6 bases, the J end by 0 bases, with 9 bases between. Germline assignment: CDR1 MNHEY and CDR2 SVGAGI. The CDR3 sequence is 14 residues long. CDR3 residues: CASSGTYSNQPQHF. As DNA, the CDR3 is TGTGCCAGCAGCGGGACTTATAGCAATCAGCCCCAGCATTTT.

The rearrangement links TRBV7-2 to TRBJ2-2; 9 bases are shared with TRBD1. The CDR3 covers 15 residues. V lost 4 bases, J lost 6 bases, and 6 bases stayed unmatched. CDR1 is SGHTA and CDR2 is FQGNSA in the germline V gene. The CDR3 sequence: CASSWGQGAPGELFF. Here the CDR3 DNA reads TGTGCCAGCAGCTGGGGACAGGGAGCCCCCGGGGAGCTGTTTTTT.

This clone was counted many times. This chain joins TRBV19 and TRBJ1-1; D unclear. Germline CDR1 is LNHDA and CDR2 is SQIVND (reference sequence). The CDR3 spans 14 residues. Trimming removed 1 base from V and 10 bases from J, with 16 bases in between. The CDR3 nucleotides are TGTGCCAGTAGTATAGCCGACGGGGTTAGGAGAGCTTTCTTT. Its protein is CASSIADGVRRAFF.

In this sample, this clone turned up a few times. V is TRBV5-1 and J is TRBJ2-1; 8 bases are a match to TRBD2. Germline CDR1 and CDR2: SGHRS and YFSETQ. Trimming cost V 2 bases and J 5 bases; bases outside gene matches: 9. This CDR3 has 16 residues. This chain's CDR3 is CASSFTSGRGNNEQFF. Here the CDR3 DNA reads TGCGCCAGCAGCTTCACTAGCGGTCGAGGGAACAATGAGCAGTTCTTC.

The CDR3 region is CASSYSKASPLHF. As DNA, the CDR3 is TGTGCCAGCAGTTACTCGAAGGCTTCGCCCCTCCACTTT. The gene calls are TRBV6-5 and TRBJ1-6, with D unresolved. This CDR3 region has 13 residues. Germline CDR1 and CDR2: MNHEY and SVGAGI. Trimming took off 0 bases at V and 13 bases at J, with 10 bases between the two ends.

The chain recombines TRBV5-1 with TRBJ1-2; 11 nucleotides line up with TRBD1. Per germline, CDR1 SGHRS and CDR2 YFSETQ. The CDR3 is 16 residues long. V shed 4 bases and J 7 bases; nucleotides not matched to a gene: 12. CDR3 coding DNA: TGCGCCAGCAGCAAGGACAGGGGGCCGGGGTCTACTGGCTACACCTTC. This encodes CASSKDRGPGSTGYTF.

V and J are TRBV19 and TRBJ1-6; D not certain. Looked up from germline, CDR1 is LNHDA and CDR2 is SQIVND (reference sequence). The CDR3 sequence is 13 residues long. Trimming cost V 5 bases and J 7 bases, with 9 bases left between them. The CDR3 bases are TGTGCCAGTAGTTTGAGTGGGAATTCACCCCTCCACTTT. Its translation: CASSLSGNSPLHF.

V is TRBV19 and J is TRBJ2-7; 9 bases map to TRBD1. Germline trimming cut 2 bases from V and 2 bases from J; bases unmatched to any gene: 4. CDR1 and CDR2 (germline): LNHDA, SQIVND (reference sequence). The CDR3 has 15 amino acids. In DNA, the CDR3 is TGTGCCAGTAGTATAAGGACAGGGGCTACCTACGAGCAGTACTTC. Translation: CASSIRTGATYEQYF.

Written as DNA, the CDR3 is TGCAGCGAAGGGGCTAGCGGGAGGAATGAGCAGTTCTTC. Translated: CSEGASGRNEQFF. The chain has TRBV29-1 and TRBJ2-1; TRBD2 matches at 11 bases. Unmatched junction bases numbered 6, after V lost 7 bases and J lost 7 bases. CDR1 SQVTM and CDR2 ANQGSEA come from the germline V gene. This CDR3 spans 13 amino acids.

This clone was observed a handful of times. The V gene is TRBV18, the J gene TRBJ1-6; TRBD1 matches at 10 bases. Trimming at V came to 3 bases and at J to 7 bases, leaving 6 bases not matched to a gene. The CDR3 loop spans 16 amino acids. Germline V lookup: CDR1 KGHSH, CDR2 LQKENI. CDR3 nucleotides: TGTGCCAGCTCACCGAGTAGGGACAGGGGAAATTCACCCCTCCACTTT. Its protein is CASSPSRDRGNSPLHF.

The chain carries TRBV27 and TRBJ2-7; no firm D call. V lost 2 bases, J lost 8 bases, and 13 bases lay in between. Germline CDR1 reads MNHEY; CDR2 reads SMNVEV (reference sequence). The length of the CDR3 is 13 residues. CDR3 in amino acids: CASSLRAADKQYF. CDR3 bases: TGTGCCAGCAGTTTAAGGGCCGCCGATAAGCAGTACTTC.

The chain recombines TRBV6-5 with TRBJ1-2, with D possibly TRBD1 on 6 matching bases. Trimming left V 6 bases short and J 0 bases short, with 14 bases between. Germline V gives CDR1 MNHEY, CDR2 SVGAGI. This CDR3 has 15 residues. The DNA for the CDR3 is TGTGCCAGCAGGGACACAGGGCTAACTAACTATGGCTACACCTTC. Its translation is CASRDTGLTNYGYTF.

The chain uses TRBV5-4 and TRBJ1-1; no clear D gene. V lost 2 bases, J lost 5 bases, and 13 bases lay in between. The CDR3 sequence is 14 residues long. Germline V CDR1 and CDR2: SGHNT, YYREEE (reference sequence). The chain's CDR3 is CASSFSIGKTEAFF. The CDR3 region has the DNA TGTGCCAGCAGCTTCAGTATTGGGAAGACTGAAGCTTTCTTT.

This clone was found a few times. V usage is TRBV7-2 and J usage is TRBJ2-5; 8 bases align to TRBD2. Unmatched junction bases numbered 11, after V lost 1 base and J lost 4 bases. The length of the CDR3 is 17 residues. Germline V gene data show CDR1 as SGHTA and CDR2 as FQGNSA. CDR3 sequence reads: CASSLVPRGGRRETQYF. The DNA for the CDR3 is TGTGCCAGCAGCTTAGTCCCTCGCGGGGGGCGTCGAGAGACCCAGTACTTC.

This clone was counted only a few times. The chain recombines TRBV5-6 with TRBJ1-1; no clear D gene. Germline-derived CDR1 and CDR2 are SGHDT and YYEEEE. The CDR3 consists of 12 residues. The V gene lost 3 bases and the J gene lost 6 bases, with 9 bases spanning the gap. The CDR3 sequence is CASSSLGAEAFF. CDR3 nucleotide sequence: TGTGCCAGCAGCTCTCTCGGCGCTGAAGCTTTCTTT.

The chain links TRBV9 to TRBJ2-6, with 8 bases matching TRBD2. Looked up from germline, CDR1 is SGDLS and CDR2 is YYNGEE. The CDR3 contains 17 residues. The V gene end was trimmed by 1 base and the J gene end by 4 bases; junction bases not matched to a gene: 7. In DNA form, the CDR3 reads TGTGCCAGCAGCGTAACAGTAGCGGGGTACGGGGCCAACGTCCTGACTTTC. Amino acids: CASSVTVAGYGANVLTF.

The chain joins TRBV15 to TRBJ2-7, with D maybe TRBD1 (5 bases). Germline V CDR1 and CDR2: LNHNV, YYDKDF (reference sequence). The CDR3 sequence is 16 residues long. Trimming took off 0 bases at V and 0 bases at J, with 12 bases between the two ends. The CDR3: CATSRDVSGPSYEQYF. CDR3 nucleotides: TGTGCCACCAGCAGAGATGTGTCAGGGCCCTCCTACGAGCAGTACTTC.